One and the same sample provided the 30 T cell receptor beta chains below, sequenced in a study of beta chain features in type 1 diabetes (dated by TCRdb to about 2018). Libraries were constructed by the immunoSEQ multiplex PCR assay. The High Capacity cDNA Reverse Transcription Kit was used to reverse transcribe all of the isolated RNA, meaning that expressed TCRB transcripts were what got sequenced. TCRdb mirrors the immuneACCESS table, restricted to in-frame sequences. Some clones are absent from its copies; in checked studies, under half trace to an unresolved V gene, and the reason for the others is unknown. The sample has 300,000 to 350,000 clones on record, approximately 8.2% of them singletons. Together, the top ten hold around 0.44% of the sample. Sequences were obtained from central memory CD4+ T cells from blood. The receptor set was obtained from a woman aged 18-29 years in good health.

This clone was picked up a small number of times. The chain recombines TRBV19 with TRBJ2-2; D possibly corresponds to TRBD1 (6 bases). The length of the CDR3 is 14 residues. V gave up 8 bases and J gave up 6 bases, with 16 bases separating them. The germline CDR1 and CDR2 sequences are LNHDA and SQIVND (reference sequence). In DNA, the CDR3 is TGTGCCAGTCTCAAGGACAGTCCGGCCGGGGAGCTGTTTTTT. Its protein is CASLKDSPAGELFF.

The table lists this clone with a few counts. The chain links TRBV10-3 to TRBJ1-1; D not certain. The CDR3 extends over 13 amino acids. Germline lookup yields CDR1 ENHRY and CDR2 SYGVKD. V dropped 6 bases and J dropped 0 bases, with 8 bases sitting between them. CDR3 bases: TGTGCCATCAGCGCGTACCTGAACACTGAAGCTTTCTTT. Its translation: CAISAYLNTEAFF.

This clone has only a few counts. This specimen includes other DNA sequences encoding the same CDR3. The chain links TRBV5-4 to TRBJ2-3, with 10 bases fitting TRBD2. The CDR3 runs to 16 residues. The V segment lost 4 bases and the J segment 2 bases; nucleotides outside the gene matches: 7. Germline V lookup: CDR1 SGHNT, CDR2 YYREEE (reference sequence). CDR3 sequence reads: CASSPGGTSVTDTQYF. In DNA form, the CDR3 reads TGTGCCAGCAGCCCCGGCGGGACTAGCGTCACAGATACGCAGTATTTT.

This clone was counted only a few times. The rearrangement joins TRBV9 to TRBJ2-2; 7 bases map to TRBD1. CDR1 is SGDLS and CDR2 is YYNGEE in the germline V gene. This CDR3 comprises 16 residues. V lost 1 base to trimming and J lost 1 base; unmatched junction nucleotides: 4. The CDR3 DNA follows: TGTGCCAGCAGCGTATTGGGGACAGAGAACACCGGGGAGCTGTTTTTT. This sequence encodes CASSVLGTENTGELFF.

V and J are TRBV10-3 and TRBJ2-2, with 8 bases identical to TRBD1. Germline V CDR1 and CDR2: ENHRY, SYGVKD. The V gene end was trimmed by 3 bases and the J gene end by 5 bases; junction bases not matched to a gene: 5. This CDR3 has 15 amino acids. The CDR3 DNA follows: TGTGCCATCAGTGACCGACAGGGGAGGACCGGGGAGCTGTTTTTT. As protein: CAISDRQGRTGELFF.

In its sample, this clone was seen many times. The chain has TRBV10-3 and TRBJ1-1; 7 bases align to TRBD1. CDR1 and CDR2 from the germline V gene are ENHRY and SYGVKD. The CDR3 totals 11 residues. The V and J ends lost 6 bases and 8 bases, in that order; junction bases with no gene match: 3. The CDR3 here is CAISGDREAFF. The CDR3 nucleotides read TGTGCCATCAGCGGGGACAGAGAAGCTTTCTTT.

This clone was seen only a few times. The chain employs TRBV7-3 and TRBJ2-7, with D possibly called TRBD1 or TRBD2 (6 bases each). The CDR3 sequence is 12 residues long. The V gene's germline CDR1 is SGHTA and CDR2 FQGTGA. V gave up 5 bases and J gave up 6 bases, with 11 bases separating them. For the CDR3, the DNA is TGTGCCAGCAGCCAGGGGACTTCCGAGCAGTACTTC. Translation: CASSQGTSEQYF.

This clone was counted only a few times. This chain uses TRBV27 with TRBJ2-1, with D perhaps TRBD1 (5 bases). CDR3 length: 17 residues. V lost 5 bases to trimming and J lost 6 bases, with 23 bases between them. CDR1 is MNHEY and CDR2 is SMNVEV in the germline V gene (reference sequence). This CDR3 reads CASSPLQGPRVFNEQFF. The CDR3 DNA reads as TGTGCCAGCAGTCCGCTGCAGGGTCCTAGGGTTTTCAATGAGCAGTTCTTC.

V and J are TRBV5-4 and TRBJ2-1; 7 nucleotides line up with TRBD2. This CDR3 comprises 16 residues. The junction had 9 bases not matched to a gene; V was cut back by 5 bases and J by 1 base. Germline assignment: CDR1 SGHNT and CDR2 YYREEE (reference sequence). CDR3 amino acids: CASSQIAGHSYNEQFF. The CDR3 DNA sequence: TGTGCCAGCAGTCAAATAGCGGGCCATTCCTACAATGAGCAGTTCTTC.

Turning to this clone: This same CDR3 is encoded by further DNA sequences in the sample. The chain employs TRBV6-6 and TRBJ2-7, with 7 bases matching TRBD1. The CDR3 sequence is 13 residues long. CDR1 is MNHNY, CDR2 SVGAGI, per germline (reference sequence). V trimming: 6 bases; J trimming: 3 bases; junction bases outside the gene matches: 5. The CDR3, as DNA: TGTGCCAGCAGGAACCGGGACAGCTACGAGCAGTACTTC. Its protein is CASRNRDSYEQYF.

This clone has at least ten counts. The CDR3 sequence is CASSQRGAGNIQYF. For the CDR3, the DNA is TGTGCCAGCAGCCAACGGGGGGCGGGAAACATTCAGTACTTC. The chain combines TRBV5-6 with TRBJ2-4; D is perhaps TRBD2 (7 bases). Trimming shortened V by 4 bases and J by 6 bases, and 14 bases separated the two germline ends. CDR1 SGHDT and CDR2 YYEEEE come from the germline V gene. The CDR3 totals 14 residues.

This clone was counted between two and nine times. The chain employs TRBV6-1 and TRBJ2-2, with TRBD2 identical over 10 bases. The CDR3 is 15 residues long. Germline trimming cut 6 bases from V and 7 bases from J; bases unmatched to any gene: 8. Germline lookup yields CDR1 MNHNS and CDR2 SASEGT. Here the CDR3 reads CASRQAGGRHGELFF. DNA of the CDR3: TGTGCCAGCAGACAAGCGGGAGGGAGGCACGGGGAGCTGTTTTTT.

The V call is TRBV5-1, the J call TRBJ2-5; TRBD2 matches 8 bases. V shed 4 bases, J shed 5 bases, and the junction held 7 bases outside the gene matches. Germline V gene sequence: CDR1 SGHRS, CDR2 YFSETQ. The CDR3 extends over 14 amino acids. CDR3 nucleotide sequence: TGCGCCAGCAGCATAACTCAGCGGGAGGAGACCCAGTACTTC. It translates to CASSITQREETQYF. Combining the CDR3 with reference TRBV5-1 and TRBJ2-5 gives the whole variable domain KAGVTQTPRYLIKTRGQQVTLSCSPISGHRSVSWYQQTPGQGLQFLFEYFSETQRNKGNFPGRFSGRQFSNSRSEMNVSTLELGDSALYLCASSITQREETQYFGPGTRLLVL.

To note about this clone: A clone one base away is much larger, so this may be a read error. The chain links TRBV4-2 to TRBJ1-1, with a tentative D call TRBD1 (5 bases). Germline lookup yields CDR1 LGHNA and CDR2 YNFKEQ. Trimming took off 5 bases at V and 4 bases at J, with 11 bases between the two ends. The CDR3 consists of 13 residues. CDR3 DNA: TGTGCCAGCAGCTTAGGGCAGGGCACTGAAGCTTTCTTT. Its protein product is CASSLGQGTEAFF.

The sample holds a few counts of this clone. V is TRBV7-9 and J is TRBJ1-5; no clear D. Trimming pared 5 bases from V and 4 bases from J, leaving 9 bases between. This CDR3 region has 13 residues. Germline CDR1 and CDR2: SEHNR and FQNEAQ (reference sequence). CDR3 sequence (DNA): TGTGCCAGCAGCGCCGCGAGGAATCAGCCCCAGCATTTT. It specifies CASSAARNQPQHF.

This clone was picked up a small number of times. This sequence joins TRBV10-3 and TRBJ1-1; D is unclear. The CDR3 runs to 14 residues. Trimming took 5 bases from V and 1 from J, leaving 11 bases between them. Germline loops: CDR1 ENHRY, CDR2 SYGVKD. The CDR3 loop reads CAISRNSPNTEAFF. As DNA, the CDR3 is TGTGCCATCAGTCGGAACAGCCCGAACACTGAAGCTTTCTTT.

This clone was found a few times. J is TRBJ2-2 and V is TRBV29-1, with TRBD2 as a possible D gene (6 bases). This CDR3 contains 14 residues. The germline V and J ends were trimmed by 7 bases and 6 bases, with 18 bases remaining between them. Germline V gene data show CDR1 as SQVTM and CDR2 as ANQGSEA. CDR3 amino acids: CSALGRSHAGELFF. CDR3 DNA sequence: TGCAGCGCCCTAGGGAGGTCTCACGCCGGGGAGCTGTTTTTT.

This clone came up a few times. This sequence joins TRBV28 and TRBJ2-1, with TRBD1 identical over 10 bases. Germline CDR1 MDHEN, CDR2 SYDVKM. Trimming removed 3 bases from V and 5 bases from J; junction bases left unmatched: 7. CDR3 length: 16 amino acids. CDR3 protein: CASSLVRDRGNNEQFF. The CDR3 coding sequence is TGTGCCAGCAGTTTGGTCCGGGACAGGGGCAACAATGAGCAGTTCTTC.

This rearrangement joins TRBV7-3 to TRBJ2-5, with D unresolved. CDR1 and CDR2 from the germline V gene are SGHTA and FQGTGA. With 1 base removed from V and 1 base from J, the gap between germline ends came to 4 bases. The CDR3 sequence is 13 residues long. In DNA, the CDR3 is TGTGCCAGCAGCTTAAATCCCCAAGAGACCCAGTACTTC. Residues: CASSLNPQETQYF.

This rearrangement joins TRBV28 to TRBJ1-2; D gene unclear. The length of the CDR3 is 16 residues. Germline CDR1 is MDHEN and CDR2 is SYDVKM. Trimming stripped 6 bases from V and 4 bases from J, with 21 bases between. CDR3 region: CASRPNAHHSIYGYTF. The CDR3 bases are TGTGCCAGCAGACCCAACGCACATCACTCAATCTATGGCTACACCTTC.

This clone turned up a few times. The chain carries TRBV7-9 and TRBJ2-1, with D perhaps TRBD2 (6 bases). Trimming stripped 2 bases from V and 8 bases from J, with 13 bases between. CDR3 length equals 14 residues. Per germline, CDR1 SEHNR and CDR2 FQNEAQ (reference sequence). Here the CDR3 DNA reads TGTGCCAGCAGCTTATATGGCGGGATTGATGAGCAGTTCTTC. This sequence encodes CASSLYGGIDEQFF.

This clone was observed a few times. CDR3 coding DNA: TGTGCCAGCAGTTCCCCGAGTGGGGGCTATGGCTACACCTTC. As protein: CASSSPSGGYGYTF. V is TRBV28 and J is TRBJ1-2, with D possibly TRBD1 on 5 matching bases. Germline V gene lookup returns CDR1 MDHEN and CDR2 SYDVKM. The CDR3 is 14 residues long. The V end was cut by 4 bases, the J end by 4 bases, with 13 bases between.

As to this clone: This sample includes further DNA sequences coding for the same CDR3. The J gene is TRBJ2-6, the V gene TRBV15; a possible D gene is TRBD1 (6 bases). This CDR3 contains 15 residues. Trimming removed 4 bases from V and 0 bases from J, with 7 bases in between. The germline V gene encodes CDR1 LNHNV and CDR2 YYDKDF (reference sequence). Here the CDR3 reads CATSTRGSGANVLTF. The CDR3 nucleotides read TGTGCCACCAGCACCAGGGGCTCTGGGGCCAACGTCCTGACTTTC.

The sample holds a few counts of this clone. The V and J genes are TRBV4-3 and TRBJ1-4, with D tentatively TRBD1 (5 bases). Trimming left V 4 bases short and J 8 bases short, with 14 bases between. The CDR3 runs 14 residues. Per germline, CDR1 LGHNA and CDR2 YSLEER. CDR3 in DNA: TGCGCCAGCAGCCGGGGGGTGCGGGGCGAAAAACTGTTTTTT. Its translation is CASSRGVRGEKLFF.

The genes are TRBV18 and TRBJ2-5, with TRBD1 matching 7 bases. The end of the DNA aligns better with TRBJ2-7, so the J call may be wrong. The germline gives CDR1 KGHSH, CDR2 LQKENI. The CDR3 covers 13 residues. The CDR3: CASSPGDRYEQYF. For the CDR3, the DNA is TGTGCCAGCTCACCCGGGGACAGATACGAGCAGTACTTC.

The rearrangement uses TRBV11-2 and TRBJ1-2; D gene ambiguous. The CDR3 contains 12 residues. The germline V and J ends were trimmed by 5 bases and 9 bases, with 13 bases remaining between them. Germline V gene lookup returns CDR1 SGHAT and CDR2 FQNNGV. For the CDR3, the DNA is TGTGCCAGCAGCGCACTTGAGCGCAGCTACACCTTC. Residues: CASSALERSYTF.

The chain is built from TRBV4-3 and TRBJ2-2; D is unclear. Trimming pared 3 bases from V and 0 bases from J, leaving 8 bases between. The CDR3 extends over 15 amino acids. Germline V gene sequence: CDR1 LGHNA, CDR2 YSLEER. The CDR3: CASSHRHANTGELFF. CDR3 in DNA: TGCGCCAGCAGCCACCGACACGCGAACACCGGGGAGCTGTTTTTT.

The chain has TRBV5-8 and TRBJ2-2; tentative D call: TRBD1 (5 bases). Germline V lookup: CDR1 SGHTS, CDR2 YDEGEE. This CDR3 comprises 15 residues. The germline V and J ends were trimmed by 1 base and 2 bases, with 9 bases remaining between them. In DNA, the CDR3 is TGTGCCAGCAGCTTGAGACAGAGCAACACCGGGGAGCTGTTTTTT. This gives the protein CASSLRQSNTGELFF.

This sequence joins TRBV5-1 and TRBJ1-1; D is unclear. Per germline, CDR1 SGHRS and CDR2 YFSETQ. The CDR3 consists of 13 residues. V shed 0 bases and J shed 5 bases, with 8 bases lying between them. The CDR3 sequence is CASSLVGLTEAFF. In DNA, the CDR3 is TGCGCCAGCAGCTTGGTTGGCCTTACTGAAGCTTTCTTT.

This clone was counted between two and nine times. CDR3 sequence reads: CASSRGQGVRETQYF. Written as DNA, the CDR3 is TGTGCCAGCAGCCGGGGACAGGGAGTTCGGGAGACCCAGTACTTC. The genes are TRBV7-2 and TRBJ2-5; 9 nucleotides line up with TRBD1. In germline, CDR1 is SGHTA, CDR2 FQGNSA. The junction had 9 bases not matched to a gene; V was cut back by 5 bases and J by 5 bases. The CDR3 runs 15 residues.